This paragraph reports one T cell receptor beta chain. Its antigen is as yet unknown. These data originate in a study of cytotoxic CD8 clonotypes in ibrutinib-treated CLL. Study-wide results and caveats: Age-matched healthy donor levels were exceeded by baseline clonality, which tracked circulating CD8+ T-cell counts. For progressing versus sustained-remission patients, sampling times were not the same. Contraction or stability on treatment was seen for public clonotypes, which were uncommon. At progression, clonality fell back toward baseline after rising at ibrutinib response.

This CDR3 has 15 amino acids. Germline lookup yields CDR1 SGDLS and CDR2 YYNGEE. Between the trimmed V and J ends, which lost 0 bases and 0 bases, there was a span of 7 bases. The assay was immunoSEQ multiplex PCR, and TCRdb's table has in-frame clones only and misses some. The table includes 130,000 or so clones, around 77% detected once. The V and J genes are TRBV9 and TRBJ1-3; D is ambiguous. The receptor was isolated from a human donor with chronic lymphocytic leukemia. The specimen was PBMCs, collected after 12 months of ibrutinib treatment. For the CDR3, the DNA is TGTGCCAGCAGCGTAGGTTTCCTCTCTGGAAACACCATATATTTT. Its protein is CASSVGFLSGNTIYF.